This record concerns one TCR beta chain sequence. The sample belongs to a study of T cells in Graves' hyperthyroidism and ophthalmopathy. Study background: Once the initial diagnosis was made, peripheral blood was obtained before any treatment.

Uncontrolled infection, other autoimmune disease, pregnancy or lactation led to exclusion. In making diagnoses, clinical symptoms, serum thyroxine and TRAb, thyroid ultrasound and orbital computed tomography were all used. TCR beta CDR3 regions were amplified from RNA transcripts. HTBI primers drove first-round RT-PCR of the TCR CDR3. TCRdb reprocessed the multiplex PCR reads with MiXCR, giving one entry per CDR3 protein. The sample has some 370,000 distinct CDR3 sequences, roughly an eighth seen once. There are 13 residues in the CDR3. V gave up 5 bases and J gave up 8 bases; unmatched junction bases: 9. Per the germline V gene, CDR1 is GTSNPN and CDR2 is SVGIG (reference sequence).

This TCR derives from a man aged 45 to 65 with Graves' ophthalmopathy. The gene calls are TRBV30 and TRBJ2-1; 7 positions match TRBD2. Input material: blood. For the CDR3, the DNA is TGTGCCTGGTGCGGGAGCCCGAGGGATGAGCAGTTCTTC. It translates to CAWCGSPRDEQFF.